Listed here is a single T cell receptor beta chain. The antigen this receptor binds is unknown. Nothing much larger sits one base from this clone, and base qualities are not available. From its cysteine to its phenylalanine, the CDR3 spans 15 amino acids. Only the CDR3 DNA is retained, 45 bases long and in frame from the first base. V is clipped by 2 bases and J by 2 bases, and the sequence between their germline boundaries is 10 bases long. CDR1 and CDR2, looked up from the germline V gene (reference sequence), are MNHNY and SVGAGI. The method behind the library was the immunoSEQ multiplex PCR assay. Concerning the study's data processing: A statistical classification framework was developed to diagnose cytomegalovirus status using the catalog of TCR beta chain sequences. TCRdb stores this immuneACCESS table with in-frame sequences only. Part of the clones is absent; in the studies checked, under half of the shortfall reflects unresolved V genes, and no reason is known for the rest. D and trimming come from the DNA, and the V and J calls and clone size come from that table. The sample table lists some 140,000 clones, just under 90% of them with a count of one. About 6.6% of the sample lies in the top ten.

Donors formed part of the validation cohort, which comprised about 120 subjects and was distinct from the first cohort of some 700 subjects. This entry belongs to a study of cytomegalovirus exposure and HLA in healthy donors (dated by TCRdb to 2015 to 2018). Broadly, across the study: According to a later analysis, the roughly 120 validation repertoires were produced on the same platform as the approximately 610 repertoires of the first cohort. The study was designed to test whether signatures of past pathogen exposure could be identified by cataloging public T cell receptors. In addition to the first cohort of around 670 subjects, a separate validation cohort of 120 different subjects was used. To predict cytomegalovirus infection status, the study combined high-throughput TCR immunosequencing, statistical association of individual TCRs with disease status, and machine learning.

Points the paper makes about the study in general: According to the authors, the approach could potentially be generalized to other disease states and immunological phenotypes. Subsequent analysis determined that TCRs grouped into clusters in the first cohort also showed a tendency toward co-occurrence across the roughly 130 validation repertoires, and approximately 93% of cluster scores exceeded 0. In the study, approximately 160 TCR beta chains were listed as associated with cytomegalovirus. Across donors, most TCR sequences were observed very rarely, whereas some public TCRs were present in many individuals. A few of the identified cytomegalovirus-associated TCR beta chains were confirmed in vitro to be specific for cytomegalovirus antigens. Cytomegalovirus status was reported to be diagnosed by the classifier with high specificity and sensitivity in both the original and validation cohorts. All 110 or so repertoires were used to score co-occurrence in the validation cohort in a later analysis, because that analysis had no HLA typing for the cohort.

The specimen was PBMCs. The sequence is built from TRBV6-6 and TRBJ2-1, with a tentative D gene TRBD1 over 5 matching bases. This clonotype originated in a woman in her thirties in good health and CMV-seropositive. In nucleotide form, the sequence is TGTGCCAGCAGTTACGAACAGGTAGCCTACAATGAGCAGTTCTTC. Translated, it gives CASSYEQVAYNEQFF.